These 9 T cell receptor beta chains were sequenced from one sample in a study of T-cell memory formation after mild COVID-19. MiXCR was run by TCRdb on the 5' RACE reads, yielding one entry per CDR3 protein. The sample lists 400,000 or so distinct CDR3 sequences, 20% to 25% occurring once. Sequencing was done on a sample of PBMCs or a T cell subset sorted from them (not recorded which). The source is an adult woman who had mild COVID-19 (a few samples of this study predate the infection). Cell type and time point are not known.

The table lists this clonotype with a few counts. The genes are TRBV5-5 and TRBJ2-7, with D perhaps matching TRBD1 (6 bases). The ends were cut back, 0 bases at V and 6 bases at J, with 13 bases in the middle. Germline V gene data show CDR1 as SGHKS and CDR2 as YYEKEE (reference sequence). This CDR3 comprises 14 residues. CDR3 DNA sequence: TGTGCCAGCAGCTTGGTGGACAGAGACCTCGAGCAGTACTTC. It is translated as CASSLVDRDLEQYF.

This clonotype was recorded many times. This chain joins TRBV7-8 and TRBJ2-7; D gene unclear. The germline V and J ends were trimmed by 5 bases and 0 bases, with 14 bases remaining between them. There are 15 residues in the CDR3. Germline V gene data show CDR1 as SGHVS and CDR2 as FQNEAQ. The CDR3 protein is CASSPTGLYSYEQYF. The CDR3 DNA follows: TGTGCCAGCAGCCCTACCGGGCTATACTCCTACGAGCAGTACTTC.

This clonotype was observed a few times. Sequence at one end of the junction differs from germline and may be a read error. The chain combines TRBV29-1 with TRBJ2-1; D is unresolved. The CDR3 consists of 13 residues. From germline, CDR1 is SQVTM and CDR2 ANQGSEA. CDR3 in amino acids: CSVEENPLYEQFF. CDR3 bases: TGCAGCGTCGAAGAGAACCCGCTTTATGAGCAGTTCTTC.

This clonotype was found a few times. The CDR3 here is CASTPGRQAFYGYTF. The CDR3 coding sequence is TGTGCCAGCACTCCCGGGAGACAGGCCTTCTATGGCTACACCTTC. This chain uses TRBV7-2 with TRBJ1-2, with D perhaps TRBD1 (6 bases). The CDR3 extends over 15 amino acids. V was shortened by 7 bases and J by 4 bases, with 19 bases between the two germline ends. The germline V gene encodes CDR1 SGHTA and CDR2 FQGNSA. Based on the CDR3 plus reference TRBV7-2 and TRBJ1-2, the full variable domain is GAGVSQSPSNKVTEKGKDVELRCDPISGHTALYWYRQSLGQGLEFLIYFQGNSAPDKSGLPSDRFSAERTGGSVSTLTIQRTQQEDSAVYLCASTPGRQAFYGYTFGSGTRLTVV.

CDR3 nucleotide sequence: TGTGCCAGCAGATCCGGTGGCGCGGGGAAAGATACGCAGTATTTT. Amino acid sequence: CASRSGGAGKDTQYF. The V and J genes are TRBV3-1 and TRBJ2-3, with a weak D call TRBD2 (6 bases). The CDR3 consists of 15 residues. V lost 6 bases and J 5 bases, leaving 18 bases between the germline ends. Per the germline V gene, CDR1 is LGHDT and CDR2 is YNNKEL (reference sequence).

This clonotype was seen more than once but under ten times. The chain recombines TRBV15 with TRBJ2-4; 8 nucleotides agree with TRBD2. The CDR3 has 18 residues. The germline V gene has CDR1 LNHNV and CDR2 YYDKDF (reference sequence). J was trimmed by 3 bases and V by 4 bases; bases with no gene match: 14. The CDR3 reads CATSTRILAGWVKNIQYF. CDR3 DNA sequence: TGTGCCACCAGCACGCGCATTTTAGCGGGATGGGTCAAAAACATTCAGTACTTC.

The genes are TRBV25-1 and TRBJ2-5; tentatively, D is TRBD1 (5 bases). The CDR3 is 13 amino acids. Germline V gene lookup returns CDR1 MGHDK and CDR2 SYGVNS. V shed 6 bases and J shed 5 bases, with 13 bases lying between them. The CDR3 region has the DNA TGTGCCAGCAGGGACAATCTGCCCGAGACCCAGTACTTC. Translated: CASRDNLPETQYF.

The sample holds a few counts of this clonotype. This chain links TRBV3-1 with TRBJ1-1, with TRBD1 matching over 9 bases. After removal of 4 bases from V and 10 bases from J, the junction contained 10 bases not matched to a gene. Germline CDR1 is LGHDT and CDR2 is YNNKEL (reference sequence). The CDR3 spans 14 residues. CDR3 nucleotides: TGTGCCAGCAGCCCGGGGACAGGGTCTATAGGAGCTTTCTTT. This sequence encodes CASSPGTGSIGAFF.

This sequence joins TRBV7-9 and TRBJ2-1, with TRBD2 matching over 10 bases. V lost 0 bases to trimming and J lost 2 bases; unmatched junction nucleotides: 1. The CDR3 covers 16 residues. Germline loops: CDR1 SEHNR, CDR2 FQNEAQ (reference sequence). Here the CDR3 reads CASSLALAGAYNEQFF. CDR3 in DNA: TGTGCCAGCAGCTTAGCCCTAGCGGGGGCCTACAATGAGCAGTTCTTC. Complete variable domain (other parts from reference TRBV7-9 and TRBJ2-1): DTGVSQNPRHKITKRGQNVTFRCDPISEHNRLYWYRQTLGQGPEFLTYFQNEAQLEKSRLLSDRFSAERPKGSFSTLEIQRTEQGDSAMYLCASSLALAGAYNEQFFGPGTRLTVL.